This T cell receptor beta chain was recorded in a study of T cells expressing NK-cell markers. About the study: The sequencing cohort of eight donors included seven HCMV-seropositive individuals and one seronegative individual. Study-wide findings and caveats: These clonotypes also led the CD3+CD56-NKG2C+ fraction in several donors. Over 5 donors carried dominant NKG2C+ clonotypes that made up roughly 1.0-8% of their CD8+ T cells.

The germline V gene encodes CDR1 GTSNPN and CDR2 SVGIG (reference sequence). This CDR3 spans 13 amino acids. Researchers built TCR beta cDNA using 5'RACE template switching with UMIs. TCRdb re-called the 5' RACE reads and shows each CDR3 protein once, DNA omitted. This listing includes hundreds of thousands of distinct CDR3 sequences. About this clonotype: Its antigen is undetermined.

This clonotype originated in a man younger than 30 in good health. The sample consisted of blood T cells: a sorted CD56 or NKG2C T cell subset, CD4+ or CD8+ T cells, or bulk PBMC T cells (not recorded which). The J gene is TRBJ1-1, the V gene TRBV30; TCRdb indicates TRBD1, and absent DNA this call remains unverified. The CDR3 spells CAWRGTGVAEAFF.